This is a list of T cell receptor beta chains from one sample in a study of shared clonotypes between healthy human individuals. Sequencing was performed with immunoSEQ multiplex PCR; in TCRdb, only in-frame clones are kept and a portion is missing. The data hold about 590,000 clones, with roughly 96% observed a single time. The specimen sequenced was naive CD8+ T cells sorted from blood. Every receptor here comes from a woman aged 25 to 39 in good health. The conserved cysteine and the conserved F or W are not part of the CDR3 here. The order of the fields is V gene, J gene, D gene, CDR3 protein. D genes are given only for firm matches.

>TRBV19|TRBJ2-7|TRBD2
ASSIGREGHYEQY
>TRBV4-1|TRBJ2-1|.
ASSQEISRPLGYNEQF
>TRBV13|TRBJ2-6|.
ASSLLQGSGANVLT
>TRBV13|TRBJ2-5|TRBD2
ASSLRLAGVLETQY
>TRBV13|TRBJ2-7|.
ASSSAAERTYEQY
>TRBV5-1|TRBJ2-3|.
ASSLYFGASPDTQY
>TRBV5-6|TRBJ2-7|TRBD2
ASSLGLAESYEQY
>TRBV6-5|TRBJ1-2|.
ARLIRSYGYT
>TRBV27|TRBJ2-1|.
ASSLLGGAIGNEQF
>TRBV7-9|TRBJ2-2|.
ASSPSASQQSSSTGELF
>TRBV5-4|TRBJ1-1|.
ASSHSGAEAF
>TRBV28|TRBJ2-1|TRBD1
ASSLAGAGTGFDEQF
>TRBV2|TRBJ2-5|.
ASSEFGQETQY
>TRBV9|TRBJ2-3|.
ASSVGTDTQY
>TRBV28|TRBJ2-7|TRBD1
ASSLEASGQGSYEQY
>TRBV6-5|TRBJ2-3|.
ASPVRRGTDTQY
>TRBV10-1|TRBJ2-1|TRBD2
ASSEYTAGIYNEQF
>TRBV9|TRBJ1-1|.
ASSPSNRVSNEAF
>TRBV21-1|TRBJ1-3|.
AIPDSGENTIY
>TRBV5-4|TRBJ2-5|TRBD2
ASSPTGLAGDETQY
>TRBV28|TRBJ2-3|TRBD2
ASRLAGGSSTDTQY
>TRBV28|TRBJ2-3|.
ASSMTADTQY
>TRBV9|TRBJ2-3|TRBD2
ASSVGRLAGSSSTDTQY
>TRBV28|TRBJ2-1|.
ASSLLKASYNEQF
>TRBV4-1|TRBJ2-6|.
ASSRVTWVAELSGANVLT
>TRBV29-1|TRBJ2-7|TRBD2
SVAAGGAQY
>TRBV25-1|TRBJ1-5|.
ASSVGGPNQPQH
>TRBV27|TRBJ2-7|.
ASSFMAGPLEQY
>TRBV4-1|TRBJ1-1|.
ASSHHGARGTNTEAF
>TRBV15|TRBJ1-2|TRBD1
ATSVGTEVFNYGYT
>TRBV19|TRBJ1-1|.
ASRELQGANTEAF
>TRBV5-6|TRBJ2-7|.
ASSLRRTFGEQY
>TRBV7-9|.|TRBD1
ASSLRPGGNEQY
>TRBV27|TRBJ2-1|TRBD2
ASSFGTINEQF
>TRBV6-6|TRBJ1-5|TRBD1
ASSWGQGRNQPQH
>TRBV11-2|TRBJ2-7|.
ASSSLAVPSYEQY
>TRBV27|TRBJ2-7|.
ASSLSRQAYEQY
>TRBV7-9|TRBJ1-3|.
ASSLDTGRNSGNTIY
>TRBV7-8|TRBJ2-7|TRBD2
ASSPGLASSYEQY
>TRBV10-3|TRBJ2-7|.
ATPGEEQY
>TRBV6-6|TRBJ2-3|.
ASSPPAGPDTQY
>TRBV11-3|TRBJ2-1|.
ASEDGGAGNEQF
>TRBV30|TRBJ1-2|TRBD1
ASHRGDRYGYT
>TRBV5-4|TRBJ2-1|TRBD2
ASNLAGGLGEQF
>TRBV28|TRBJ2-3|TRBD2
ASSLAGEGTDTQY